These T cell receptor beta chains were read from a single sample in a study of human thymus T cells. Some clones are missing from TCRdb's copy, which holds only in-frame ones; the method was immunoSEQ multiplex PCR. Of roughly 77,000 clones in the sample, around 95% were seen once. Sequenced sample: thymus tissue. The source is a girl in the first two years of life with a congenital heart defect but otherwise immunologically healthy. Each CDR3 is given with its conserved first and last residue. A D gene is named only where the DNA matches it firmly. Clone sizes are given selectively: once, few, many, or a class where the clone is expanded.

d_gene	v_gene	abundance	j_gene	CDR3nt	CDR3aa
-	TRBV7-9	-	TRBJ1-2	TGTGCCAGCAGCTGCGGGAGCGGCTATGGCTACACCTTC	CASSCGSGYGYTF
-	TRBV12-5	-	TRBJ1-2	TGTGCTAGTGGTTTGTCCTGCTGGGAACAATTCTATGGCTACACCTTC	CASGLSCWEQFYGYTF
-	TRBV18	-	TRBJ1-1	TGTGCCAGCTCACTCACGGGTGGGACACCTTCCTCAGGGAGAGCTTTCTTT	CASSLTGGTPSSGRAFF
TRBD2	TRBV4-1	-	TRBJ2-3	TGCGCCAGCAGCCAAGATCGACTAGCGGGAGACCAAGACCAGGCAGATACGCAGTATTTT	CASSQDRLAGDQDQADTQYF
-	TRBV5-1	-	TRBJ2-6	TGCGCCAGCGGCCGGGATCCTAACTCGGGGGCCAACGTCCTGACTTTC	CASGRDPNSGANVLTF
-	TRBV5-1	-	TRBJ2-1	TGCGCCAGCAGCTTGGGTGACGGGAGCTCCTACAATGAGCAGTTCTTC	CASSLGDGSSYNEQFF
-	TRBV18	-	TRBJ2-1	TGTGCCAGCTCACCTGGGGGTCCTATCTACAATGAGCAGTTCTTC	CASSPGGPIYNEQFF
-	TRBV9	-	TRBJ2-3	TGTGCCAGCAGCGTAGGGACCGGGACCGCGAGGCCGGATACGCAGTATTTT	CASSVGTGTARPDTQYF
TRBD2	TRBV18	-	TRBJ2-7	TGTGCCAGCTCAGGGCGAGCGGGGCACTACGAGCAGTACTTC	CASSGRAGHYEQYF
TRBD2	TRBV2	-	TRBJ2-7	TGTGCCAGCAGGCCTAGCGGGGGCCCCTTGGAGCAGTACTTC	CASRPSGGPLEQYF
-	TRBV29-1	-	TRBJ1-1	TGCAGCGTTGTGACTAATTTGCCTGAAGCTTTCTTT	CSVVTNLPEAFF
-	TRBV11-2	-	TRBJ1-2	TGTGCCAGCAGCTTAATAGGTCCTAACTATGGCTACACCTTC	CASSLIGPNYGYTF
-	TRBV10-3	once	TRBJ1-4	TGTGCCATCAGCTCTGGGTCGGCAGAAAAACTGTTTTTT	CAISSGSAEKLFF
-	TRBV6-5	-	TRBJ2-1	TGTGCCAGCAGTCAGGGTAGGGAAGGGGATGAGCAGTTCTTC	CASSQGREGDEQFF
-	TRBV6-6	-	TRBJ1-4	TGTGCCAGCGTTTCCAGACAGTGGGAAAAACTGTTTTTT	CASVSRQWEKLFF
-	TRBV7-4	-	TRBJ2-3	TGTGCCAGCAGCGAAGGCGGGGGCACAGATACGCAGTATTTT	CASSEGGGTDTQYF
-	TRBV30	-	TRBJ2-7	TGTGCCTGGAGGGAGCAGTACGAGCAGTACTTC	CAWREQYEQYF
-	TRBV28	-	TRBJ2-4	TGTGCCAGCAGCCTGACAGAAATGAAACTAGCCAAAAACATTCAGTACTTC	CASSLTEMKLAKNIQYF
-	TRBV27	once	TRBJ1-2	TGTGCCAGCAGTATGACAAGGCCTAGGGGATCTGGCTACACCTTC	CASSMTRPRGSGYTF
-	TRBV5-4	-	TRBJ2-4	TGTGCCAGCAGCTTGGGGACTACCGCTTCTAAAAACATTCAGTACTTC	CASSLGTTASKNIQYF